This T cell receptor beta chain emerged from a study of CD8 T cells in ankylosing spondylitis. General study findings and limits: Disease-associated clones were reportedly significantly overrepresented in matched ankylosing spondylitis synovial fluid. Some of the motif variants had earlier been found in reactive arthritis patients' fluid and blood. Seemingly distinctive of ankylosing spondylitis blood was a TCR beta motif formed by eight highly homologous variants.

TCRdb passed the 5' RACE reads through MiXCR, listing each CDR3 protein once. The data hold roughly 700,000 distinct CDR3 sequences, with over 15% observed a single time. Per germline, CDR1 MNHNS and CDR2 SASEGT. The CDR3 loop spans 15 amino acids. V lost 4 bases to trimming and J lost 7 bases; unmatched junction nucleotides: 9. Regarding this clonotype: The target antigen is unknown.

This receptor was identified in a male donor with ankylosing spondylitis. This rearrangement joins TRBV6-1 to TRBJ2-1; TRBD1 aligns across 8 bases. Sequencing was performed on blood, either unsorted or a sorted T cell fraction (not recorded which). The CDR3 nucleotides read TGTGCCAGCAGTGTAATACAGGGGGGTAGGAATGAGCAGTTCTTC. Translated, it gives CASSVIQGGRNEQFF.